The 9 T cell receptor beta chains listed next were all sequenced from one sample in a study of T cells in Graves' hyperthyroidism and ophthalmopathy. From RNA transcripts, TCR beta CDR3 regions were amplified. HTBI primers were employed in a first-round RT-PCR of the TCR CDR3. TCRdb redid the calling of the multiplex PCR reads with MiXCR, one entry per CDR3 protein. The data contain under 350,000 distinct CDR3 sequences, approximately 22% of them singletons. Material: blood. These receptors were obtained from a woman aged 50 to 65 with Graves' hyperthyroidism.

The rearrangement uses TRBV14 and TRBJ2-1; D is undetermined. V was cut by 0 bases and J by 9 bases, with 9 bases left in between. CDR3 length: 13 amino acids. CDR1 and CDR2 (germline): SGHDN, FVKESK. As DNA, the CDR3 is TGTGCCAGCAGCCAAGACTATTTCAGTGAGCAGTTCTTC. This sequence encodes CASSQDYFSEQFF. Using reference TRBV14 and TRBJ2-1 for the parts outside the CDR3, the full variable domain is EAGVTQFPSHSVIEKGQTVTLRCDPISGHDNLYWYRRVMGKEIKFLLHFVKESKQDESGMPNNRFLAERTGGTYSTLKVQPAELEDSGVYFCASSQDYFSEQFFGPGTRLTVL.

In this sample, this clonotype turned up many times. This chain uses TRBV5-1 with TRBJ2-7; D assignment may be TRBD1 or TRBD2 (7 bases each). Deletions cut 0 bases from V and 3 bases from J, with 13 bases between. This CDR3 spans 15 amino acids. Germline lookup yields CDR1 SGHRS and CDR2 YFSETQ. This chain's CDR3 is CASSLAAGQNYEQYF. CDR3 DNA: TGCGCCAGCAGCTTGGCAGCGGGACAGAACTACGAGCAGTACTTC.

This clonotype was observed a handful of times. The chain has TRBV10-3 and TRBJ1-1; D perhaps matches TRBD1 (6 bases). The CDR3 length is 15 residues. Germline CDR1 reads ENHRY; CDR2 reads SYGVKD. The ends were cut back, 3 bases at V and 8 bases at J, with 19 bases in the middle. This CDR3 is CAISDRGGQSGEAFF. CDR3 coding DNA: TGTGCCATCAGTGATCGGGGAGGACAGTCCGGGGAAGCTTTCTTT.

This clonotype occurred many times. This sequence joins TRBV30 and TRBJ2-7, with 10 positions matching TRBD2. The CDR3 has 13 amino acids. Looked up from germline, CDR1 is GTSNPN and CDR2 is SVGIG (reference sequence). J gave up 6 bases and V 3 bases, and 5 bases lay outside the gene matches. The DNA of the CDR3 is TGTGCCTGGAGACTAGCGGGACGCAGCGAGCAGTACTTC. Residues: CAWRLAGRSEQYF. The variable domain in full, with the rest retrieved from reference TRBV30 and TRBJ2-7, is SQTIHQWPATLVQPVGSPLSLECTVEGTSNPNLYWYRQAAGRGLQLLFYSVGIGQISSEVPQNLSASRPQDRQFILSSKKLLLSDSGFYLCAWRLAGRSEQYFGPGTRLTVT.

The chain's CDR3 is CASSQVGQGGELFF. The CDR3, as DNA: TGTGCCAGCAGCCAAGTAGGACAGGGCGGGGAGCTGTTTTTT. The chain uses TRBV3-1 and TRBJ2-2; TRBD1 matches 8 bases. The CDR3 covers 14 residues. The V segment lost 1 base and the J segment 7 bases; nucleotides outside the gene matches: 2. Germline V gene lookup returns CDR1 LGHDT and CDR2 YNNKEL (reference sequence).

This rearrangement joins TRBV5-8 to TRBJ1-2, with 10 bases identical to TRBD1. J was trimmed by 7 bases and V by 5 bases; bases with no gene match: 11. This CDR3 contains 15 residues. Germline assignment: CDR1 SGHTS and CDR2 YDEGEE. CDR3 protein: CASRFPGQGFRGYTF. CDR3 in DNA: TGTGCCAGCAGGTTTCCGGGACAGGGGTTCCGTGGCTACACCTTC.

The V call is TRBV20-1, the J call TRBJ2-1, with 10 bases fitting TRBD2. Germline values: CDR1 DFQATT, CDR2 SNEGSKA (reference sequence). CDR3 size: 15 residues. J was trimmed by 5 bases and V by 2 bases; bases with no gene match: 6. CDR3 DNA: TGCAGTGCTAGATCGGGGACTAGCGTCAACAATGAGCAGTTCTTC. Translated, it gives CSARSGTSVNNEQFF.

This clonotype has ten or more counts. The V and J genes are TRBV20-1 and TRBJ2-7; 14 nucleotides match TRBD2. Trimming cost V 6 bases and J 7 bases; bases outside gene matches: 11. This CDR3 is 15 amino acids long. Germline V gene sequence: CDR1 DFQATT, CDR2 SNEGSKA (reference sequence). CDR3 protein: CSAKTSGRAGGEQYF. For the CDR3, the DNA is TGCAGTGCAAAGACTAGCGGGAGGGCCGGTGGAGAGCAGTACTTC.

In its sample, this clonotype was seen a few times. The missing conserved phenylalanine or tryptophan at the end of this CDR3 makes a read error likely. The rearrangement joins TRBV7-2 to TRBJ2-2, with D possibly being TRBD2 (6 bases). The CDR3 consists of 16 residues. The germline gives CDR1 SGHTA, CDR2 FQGNSA. Trimming removed 2 bases from V and 3 bases from J, with 13 bases in between. CDR3: CASSLYAGSDTGELFL. The DNA for the CDR3 is TGTGCCAGCAGCTTATATGCGGGGTCGGACACCGGGGAGCTGTTTCTT.